One sample yielded the 6 T cell receptor beta chains listed below, sequenced in a study of identical twins. TCRdb processed the 5' RACE reads anew with MiXCR; each CDR3 protein has one entry. The data show 450,000 to 500,000 distinct CDR3 sequences, 14% seen once. These records were also assigned to another study, of yellow fever vaccine responses in identical twins.

The sample was CD4+ T cells sorted from blood. Receptors originate from a woman between 18 and 29 years old in good health.

This clonotype was observed at least ten times. The chain uses TRBV6-2 or TRBV6-3 and TRBJ2-7; 7 nucleotides agree with TRBD1. This CDR3 is built from 15 residues. V shed 2 bases, J shed 5 bases, and the junction held 9 bases outside the gene matches. Germline CDR1 MNHEY, CDR2 SVGEGT. The CDR3 DNA reads as TGTGCCAGCAGTTACGACGAAGGGGGCAGGGACGAGCAGTACTTC. This gives the protein CASSYDEGGRDEQYF.

The chain employs TRBV5-1 and TRBJ2-7, with 10 bases identical to TRBD1. There are 15 residues in the CDR3. Germline CDR1 SGHRS, CDR2 YFSETQ. Unmatched junction bases numbered 6, after V lost 4 bases and J lost 2 bases. Here the CDR3 reads CASSRQGAGAYEQYF. In nucleotides, the CDR3 is TGCGCCAGCAGCCGACAGGGGGCGGGAGCCTACGAGCAGTACTTC.

V gene TRBV7-8 combines with J gene TRBJ2-3, with D possibly called TRBD1 or TRBD2 (5 bases each). Per the germline V gene, CDR1 is SGHVS and CDR2 is FQNEAQ. The CDR3 is made up of 15 amino acids. The V end lost 1 base, the J end lost 4 bases, and 12 bases lay between the germline ends. CDR3 amino acids: CASSLVGDVADTQYF. The CDR3, as DNA: TGTGCCAGCAGCTTAGTGGGGGATGTCGCAGATACGCAGTATTTT.

The chain employs TRBV19 and TRBJ2-3, with D possibly matching TRBD1 (6 bases). This CDR3 region has 16 residues. From germline, CDR1 is LNHDA and CDR2 SQIVND (reference sequence). V was trimmed by 3 bases and J by 2 bases, leaving 15 bases between them. CDR3 amino acids: CASSMLQGFHTDTQYF. The CDR3 region has the DNA TGTGCCAGTAGTATGCTACAGGGCTTTCACACAGATACGCAGTATTTT.

Ten or more counts support this clonotype. The chain has TRBV12-3 or TRBV12-4 and TRBJ2-7, with 7 bases fitting TRBD2. The V gene end was trimmed by 6 bases and the J gene end by 4 bases; junction bases not matched to a gene: 6. The CDR3 consists of 13 residues. The CDR3 DNA reads TGTGCCAGCAGCTACGGCGGGGGTTACGAGCAGTACTTC. Residues: CASSYGGGYEQYF.

This sequence joins TRBV5-1 and TRBJ2-2; D uncertain. CDR3 length equals 15 residues. The V gene's germline CDR1 is SGHRS and CDR2 YFSETQ. V shed 0 bases and J shed 5 bases, with 11 bases lying between them. The CDR3 loop is CASSLGVKHTGELFF. The CDR3 bases are TGCGCCAGCAGCTTGGGTGTGAAACATACCGGGGAGCTGTTTTTT.